This T cell receptor beta chain was recovered during a study of blood T cell repertoires in COVID-19. About the study: Samples came from the United States, Italy and Spain, spanning acute and convalescent COVID-19. PBMCs, B-cell-depleted T cells, or T cells provided the cDNA or gDNA that made up the material.

V lost 3 bases to trimming and J lost 4 bases, with 9 bases between them. The CDR3 is 14 residues long. Germline V gene data show CDR1 as SEHNR and CDR2 as FQNEAQ (reference sequence). Seattle's enrolled individuals joined amid active infection and were then monitored longitudinally. Per the authors' pipeline: Amplification with reference gene primers provided the estimates of nucleated cell counts. Only in-frame clones appear in the TCRdb table, and some are missing; sequencing was by immunoSEQ multiplex PCR. Clonal size and the V and J genes are those of that table, whereas D and trimming came from the DNA. The data hold around 270,000 clones, with around 90% observed a single time.

The chain has TRBV7-9 and TRBJ2-2, with D maybe TRBD1 (5 bases). This receptor was obtained from an older woman with COVID-19, enrolled during active disease. Material: peripheral blood. CDR3 DNA: TGTGCCAGCAGCTTTTCCAGGGTCACCGGGGAGCTGTTTTTT. It is translated as CASSFSRVTGELFF.